These 2 T cell receptor beta chains were sequenced from one sample in a study of blood T cell repertoires in COVID-19. The protocol was immunoSEQ multiplex PCR, while the TCRdb copy is restricted to in-frame clones and leaves out a portion. The sample has hundreds of thousands of clones; approximately 90% are singletons. Sequenced input: PBMCs or T cells enriched from blood (not recorded which). The origin of the receptors is a man aged 25-45 years who had recovered from COVID-19.

The CDR3 sequence: CASDTNYGYTF. The CDR3 DNA is TGTGCCAGCGACACAAACTATGGCTACACCTTC. V is TRBV28 and J is TRBJ1-2; D is undetermined. CDR1 and CDR2 from the germline V gene are MDHEN and SYDVKM. This CDR3 is built from 11 residues. V shed 8 bases and J shed 2 bases, with 6 bases lying between them.

V gene TRBV2 combines with J gene TRBJ2-7; D remains ambiguous. The ends were cut back, 7 bases at V and 5 bases at J, with 12 bases in the middle. The CDR3 is made up of 12 amino acids. Per germline, CDR1 SNHLY and CDR2 FYNNEI. This CDR3 is CASTGWVHEQYF. As DNA, the CDR3 is TGTGCCAGCACCGGGTGGGTCCACGAGCAGTACTTC.